These 22 T cell receptor beta chains originate from one sample sequenced in a study of cytomegalovirus exposure and HLA in healthy donors. PCR primers comprised 60 Vbeta and 13 Jbeta primers. Produced via immunoSEQ multiplex PCR; TCRdb's table is partial and in-frame only. The sample shows roughly 180,000 clones, over 65% of them seen only once. Sequencing was carried out using PBMCs. The source is a woman younger than 45 in good health and CMV-seropositive.

The chain links TRBV5-1 to TRBJ2-3; 7 positions match TRBD1. CDR1 and CDR2 (germline): SGHRS, YFSETQ. The CDR3 extends over 13 amino acids. The trim removed 9 bases at V and 4 bases at J, leaving 8 bases unmatched. Here the CDR3 reads CATRQGSADTQYF. The CDR3 coding sequence is TGCGCCACCAGACAGGGCTCCGCAGATACGCAGTATTTT.

The gene calls are TRBV11-2 and TRBJ1-2, with a tentative D call TRBD1 (6 bases). The V end lost 2 bases, the J end lost 2 bases, and 12 bases lay between the germline ends. Germline assignment: CDR1 SGHAT and CDR2 FQNNGV. The CDR3 sequence is 15 residues long. DNA of the CDR3: TGTGCCAGCAGCTTATTGGGGCAGGGGAACTATGGCTACACCTTC. This codes for CASSLLGQGNYGYTF.

J is TRBJ2-5 and V is TRBV28; TRBD2 is a possible D gene (6 bases). V lost 3 bases and J lost 5, with 10 bases in between. This CDR3 has 13 residues. Looked up from germline, CDR1 is MDHEN and CDR2 is SYDVKM. CDR3: CASSFRAGETQYF. The CDR3 DNA is TGTGCCAGCAGTTTTCGGGCGGGGGAGACCCAGTACTTC.

V is TRBV6-5 and J is TRBJ2-5; 7 positions match TRBD2. The germline gives CDR1 MNHEY, CDR2 SVGAGI. Trimming cost V 0 bases and J 1 base; bases outside gene matches: 2. CDR3 size: 15 residues. CDR3 residues: CASSYSAGAQETQYF. The DNA for the CDR3 is TGTGCCAGCAGTTACTCGGCGGGAGCCCAAGAGACCCAGTACTTC.

This sequence joins TRBV5-1 and TRBJ2-5; TRBD1 is a possible D gene (6 bases). Trimming shortened V by 5 bases and J by 5 bases, and 16 bases separated the two germline ends. This CDR3 region has 14 residues. From germline, CDR1 is SGHRS and CDR2 YFSETQ. CDR3 DNA: TGCGCCAGCAGTCCGCAGGGGCGATGGGAGACCCAGTACTTC. Its translation is CASSPQGRWETQYF.

This chain connects TRBV10-3 to TRBJ2-7; 13 bases agree with TRBD2. Germline CDR1 ENHRY, CDR2 SYGVKD. The CDR3 totals 16 residues. The ends lost 6 bases at V and 1 base at J; junction bases unmatched: 6. The CDR3 here is CAISWTSGRGSYEQYF. CDR3 sequence (DNA): TGTGCCATCAGCTGGACTAGCGGGAGAGGGTCCTACGAGCAGTACTTC.

V gene TRBV5-1 combines with J gene TRBJ2-7, with TRBD2 matching over 10 bases. Per the germline V gene, CDR1 is SGHRS and CDR2 is YFSETQ. Losses at the gene ends were 4 bases for V and 1 base for J; bases not matched to a gene: 5. The CDR3 totals 15 residues. The CDR3 DNA sequence: TGCGCCAGCAGCCTGGGACTAGCGACTTCCTACGAGCAGTACTTC. Protein: CASSLGLATSYEQYF.

The chain is built from TRBV18 and TRBJ2-7, with D hard to call. The CDR3 loop spans 13 amino acids. The V gene lost 2 bases and the J gene lost 6 bases, with 11 bases spanning the gap. Germline V gene sequence: CDR1 KGHSH, CDR2 LQKENI. The CDR3 loop is CASSPELSTEQYF. For the CDR3, the DNA is TGTGCCAGCTCACCAGAGCTCTCAACCGAGCAGTACTTC.

This clone was seen a few times. The rearrangement joins TRBV29-1 to TRBJ2-4; D unresolved. V lost 1 base and J 0 bases, leaving 7 bases between the germline ends. CDR1 and CDR2 from the germline V gene are SQVTM and ANQGSEA. This CDR3 has 14 amino acids. The CDR3 loop is CSVEAALAKNIQYF. The CDR3 nucleotides read TGCAGCGTTGAAGCAGCGCTAGCCAAAAACATTCAGTACTTC.

This chain links TRBV6-5 with TRBJ2-7; D might be TRBD1 (6 bases). V was shortened by 4 bases and J by 7 bases, with 14 bases between the two germline ends. This CDR3 has 13 residues. Germline CDR1 MNHEY, CDR2 SVGAGI. The CDR3 DNA reads as TGTGCCAGCAGTTGCTCGATCGGACAGGAGCAGTACTTC. Protein: CASSCSIGQEQYF.

Comment on this clone: The germline gene is not matched at one end of the junction; a read error may be the cause. This sequence joins TRBV6-1 and TRBJ1-2; 7 bases align to TRBD1. Germline V gene sequence: CDR1 MNHNS, CDR2 SASEGT. This CDR3 has 13 residues. This CDR3 is CASREWTGYGHTF. The CDR3 region has the DNA TGTGCCAGCAGGGAATGGACAGGCTATGGCCACACCTTC.

This clone was detected only a few times. The rearrangement uses TRBV6-5 and TRBJ1-2, with 7 bases fitting TRBD1. Germline lookup yields CDR1 MNHEY and CDR2 SVGAGI. The CDR3 length is 13 residues. V trimming: 2 bases; J trimming: 8 bases; junction bases outside the gene matches: 5. CDR3 nucleotides: TGTGCCAGCAGTTACGACAGGGTGCGGGGCTACACCTTC. Residues: CASSYDRVRGYTF.

This sequence joins TRBV28 and TRBJ1-3, with 8 bases lining up with TRBD1. CDR1 and CDR2 (germline): MDHEN, SYDVKM. V shed 4 bases and J 3 bases; nucleotides not matched to a gene: 8. This CDR3 has 16 amino acids. The CDR3 bases are TGTGCCAGCAGTTCTCTCCAGGGGGCTGGTGGAAACACCATATATTTT. As protein: CASSSLQGAGGNTIYF.

This clone has a handful of counts. The V call is TRBV6-1, the J call TRBJ2-1, with TRBD2 matching over 14 bases. This CDR3 is 16 amino acids long. CDR1 is MNHNS and CDR2 is SASEGT in the germline V gene. V shed 0 bases, J shed 7 bases, and the junction held 2 bases outside the gene matches. The CDR3 DNA sequence: TGTGCCAGCAGTGAAGCGGGACTAGCGGGGGCGAATGAGCAGTTCTTC. Translation: CASSEAGLAGANEQFF.

This chain uses TRBV7-8 with TRBJ2-2; 11 nucleotides match TRBD2. The CDR3 sequence is 15 residues long. V dropped 2 bases and J dropped 7; count of bases not matched to a gene: 3. CDR1 and CDR2 from the germline V gene are SGHVS and FQNEAQ. CDR3 in DNA: TGTGCCAGCAGCTTACTAGCGGGAGGTTACGGGGAGCTGTTTTTT. It is translated as CASSLLAGGYGELFF.

The CDR3 is CASSHWGQGGSYEQYF. The CDR3 coding sequence is TGTGCCAGCAGCCATTGGGGACAGGGGGGATCCTACGAGCAGTACTTC. The V call is TRBV14, the J call TRBJ2-7; 11 bases match TRBD1. Germline V gives CDR1 SGHDN, CDR2 FVKESK. This CDR3 comprises 16 residues. J was trimmed by 1 base and V by 3 bases; bases with no gene match: 5. The full variable domain, with the rest looked up from reference TRBV14 and TRBJ2-7, is EAGVTQFPSHSVIEKGQTVTLRCDPISGHDNLYWYRRVMGKEIKFLLHFVKESKQDESGMPNNRFLAERTGGTYSTLKVQPAELEDSGVYFCASSHWGQGGSYEQYFGPGTRLTVT.

The genes are TRBV25-1 and TRBJ2-2; 8 bases agree with TRBD2. CDR3 length equals 14 residues. CDR1 and CDR2 from the germline V gene are MGHDK and SYGVNS. V gave up 3 bases and J gave up 6 bases; unmatched junction bases: 3. CDR3 in amino acids: CASSETSVAGELFF. The CDR3 DNA follows: TGTGCCAGCAGTGAGACTAGCGTTGCCGGGGAGCTGTTTTTT.

The rearrangement links TRBV25-1 to TRBJ1-1, with TRBD1 matching 8 bases. The CDR3 contains 14 residues. CDR1 and CDR2 (germline): MGHDK, SYGVNS. Trimming cost V 3 bases and J 8 bases; bases outside gene matches: 8. The DNA for the CDR3 is TGTGCCAGCAGTGATTGGCAGGGGGCCCAGGAAGCTTTCTTT. Its protein is CASSDWQGAQEAFF.

The V and J genes are TRBV21-1 and TRBJ1-1. TRBV21-1 is annotated as a pseudogene. The length of the CDR3 is 15 residues. CDR3 protein: CASSRGGDRNTEAFF. CDR3 bases: TGTGCCAGCAGCAGGGGAGGGGATAGGAACACTGAAGCTTTCTTT.

The V call is TRBV4-1, the J call TRBJ2-1; no definite D call. Trimming took 0 bases from V and 4 from J, leaving 7 bases between them. The germline V gene encodes CDR1 MGHRA and CDR2 YSYEKL. This CDR3 is built from 14 residues. The CDR3 sequence: CASSQETRYNEQFF. In nucleotides, the CDR3 is TGCGCCAGCAGCCAAGAGACTCGTTACAATGAGCAGTTCTTC.

This sequence joins TRBV9 and TRBJ1-5, with D hard to call. In germline, CDR1 is SGDLS, CDR2 YYNGEE. V was cut by 4 bases and J by 0 bases, with 17 bases left in between. This CDR3 has 17 amino acids. Here the CDR3 DNA reads TGTGCCAGCAGCCTCCGCGACAACCCTAATAGCAATCAGCCCCAGCATTTT. The encoded protein is CASSLRDNPNSNQPQHF.

J is TRBJ1-5 and V is TRBV19; D call uncertain. Trimming pared 5 bases from V and 3 bases from J, leaving 14 bases between. Germline CDR1 and CDR2: LNHDA and SQIVND (reference sequence). The CDR3 is made up of 15 amino acids. CDR3 sequence: CASSGEGIFNQPQHF. CDR3 in DNA: TGTGCCAGTAGTGGGGAGGGAATCTTCAATCAGCCCCAGCATTTT.